This passage covers 23 T cell receptor beta chains from one sample sequenced in a study of PD-1 blockade in classical Hodgkin lymphoma. Time point here: newly diagnosed, previously untreated cHL patient sample. Researchers used magnetic negative selection to pull out pure CD4+ T cells from thawed PBMCs. This table comes from immunoSEQ multiplex PCR, and its TCRdb copy is limited to in-frame clones, with some not included. The repertoire has over 25,000 clones, more than 70% of them found once; the top ten carry 0.35%. The specimen sequenced was CD4+ T cells from blood. These receptors were collected from a human donor with classical Hodgkin lymphoma.

V usage is TRBV7-2 and J usage is TRBJ1-5, with D unclear. The V and J ends lost 2 bases and 4 bases respectively, with 3 bases between them. The CDR3 is 12 residues long. Per the germline V gene, CDR1 is SGHTA and CDR2 is FQGNSA. The CDR3 region has the DNA TGTGCCAGCAGCTTAACAAATCAGCCCCAGCATTTT. It specifies CASSLTNQPQHF.

The rearrangement uses TRBV6-6 and TRBJ2-1; maybe TRBD1 (5 bases). Germline lookup yields CDR1 MNHNY and CDR2 SVGAGI (reference sequence). Trimming removed 2 bases from V and 9 bases from J, with 5 bases in between. The CDR3 contains 11 residues. The CDR3, as DNA: TGTGCCAGCAGTTACAGGGGTGAGCAGTTCTTC. Translated: CASSYRGEQFF.

This sequence joins TRBV18 and TRBJ1-2; 8 nucleotides agree with TRBD1. J was trimmed by 7 bases and V by 3 bases; bases with no gene match: 4. This CDR3 has 13 amino acids. Germline V CDR1 and CDR2: KGHSH, LQKENI. The CDR3 region is CASSPTGESGYTF. CDR3 bases: TGTGCCAGCTCACCGACAGGGGAGAGTGGCTACACCTTC.

The rearrangement links TRBV11-2 to TRBJ2-1; D may be TRBD1 or TRBD2 (5 bases each). The CDR3 loop spans 13 amino acids. The germline CDR1 and CDR2 sequences are SGHAT and FQNNGV. V was cut by 5 bases and J by 7 bases, with 12 bases left in between. Here the CDR3 reads CASSLGAVNEQFF. CDR3 in DNA: TGTGCCAGCAGCCTCGGGGCCGTTAATGAGCAGTTCTTC. The full variable domain, completed using reference TRBV11-2 and TRBJ2-1, is EAGVAQSPRYKIIEKRQSVAFWCNPISGHATLYWYQQILGQGPKLLIQFQNNGVVDDSQLPKDRFSAERLKGVDSTLKIQPAKLEDSAVYLCASSLGAVNEQFFGPGTRLTVL.

The V gene is TRBV28, the J gene TRBJ1-4; 10 bases are shared with TRBD1. V lost 9 bases and J lost 8; bases outside the gene matches: 6. From germline, CDR1 is MDHEN and CDR2 SYDVKM. The CDR3 totals 13 residues. The CDR3 spells CASSPGQGEKLFF. The CDR3 nucleotides read TGTGCCAGTTCTCCGGGACAGGGGGAAAAACTGTTTTTT.

This rearrangement joins TRBV4-1 to TRBJ1-2; a possible D gene is TRBD1 (6 bases). With 4 bases removed from V and 0 bases from J, the gap between germline ends came to 12 bases. The V gene's germline CDR1 is MGHRA and CDR2 YSYEKL. The CDR3 is 15 residues long. DNA for the CDR3: TGCGCCAGCAGCCCAGGGGAGGGGACTAACTATGGCTACACCTTC. Protein sequence: CASSPGEGTNYGYTF.

DNA of the CDR3: TGTGCCAGCAGCGGGTCCCTCTCTGGAAACACCATATATTTT. It codes for CASSGSLSGNTIYF. The V call is TRBV9, the J call TRBJ1-3; D gene unclear. V was trimmed by 3 bases and J by 0 bases, leaving 7 bases between them. Per the germline V gene, CDR1 is SGDLS and CDR2 is YYNGEE. The CDR3 totals 14 residues.

The V and J genes are TRBV18 and TRBJ2-5; TRBD2 agrees at 7 bases. V trimming: 3 bases; J trimming: 0 bases; junction bases outside the gene matches: 7. Germline values: CDR1 KGHSH, CDR2 LQKENI. There are 16 residues in the CDR3. The CDR3 loop is CASSPFRGRDQETQYF. The CDR3 DNA reads as TGTGCCAGCTCACCCTTTCGGGGGAGGGACCAAGAGACCCAGTACTTC.

The rearrangement joins TRBV25-1 to TRBJ2-1; 10 bases align to TRBD2. CDR1 is MGHDK and CDR2 is SYGVNS in the germline V gene. CDR3 length: 16 amino acids. J lost 8 bases, V lost 4 bases, and 11 bases had no gene match. Here the CDR3 reads CASSGIAGGVYDEQFF. CDR3 coding DNA: TGTGCCAGCAGTGGAATAGCGGGAGGAGTTTACGATGAGCAGTTCTTC. Full variable domain (missing parts from reference TRBV25-1 and TRBJ2-1): EADIYQTPRYLVIGTGKKITLECSQTMGHDKMYWYQQDPGMELHLIHYSYGVNSTEKGDLSSESTVSRIRTEHFPLTLESARPSHTSQYLCASSGIAGGVYDEQFFGPGTRLTVL.

V and J are TRBV2 and TRBJ2-1; 11 positions match TRBD2. Germline trimming cut 1 base from V and 9 bases from J; bases unmatched to any gene: 5. Germline V gene sequence: CDR1 SNHLY, CDR2 FYNNEI. There are 15 residues in the CDR3. The CDR3 region has the DNA TGTGCCAGCAGTGAAGGGCTAGCGGGAGGCGGTGAGCAGTTCTTC. As protein: CASSEGLAGGGEQFF.

The chain uses TRBV7-2 and TRBJ2-7; 14 positions agree with TRBD2. After removal of 4 bases from V and 4 bases from J, the junction contained 6 bases not matched to a gene. This CDR3 comprises 16 residues. CDR1 is SGHTA, CDR2 FQGNSA, per germline. The CDR3 loop is CASSSATSGRVYEQYF. CDR3 coding DNA: TGTGCCAGCAGCTCGGCGACTAGCGGGAGGGTTTACGAGCAGTACTTC.

V gene TRBV30 combines with J gene TRBJ1-1, with D unresolved. The V gene's germline CDR1 is GTSNPN and CDR2 SVGIG (reference sequence). Trimming took 5 bases from V and 4 from J, leaving 17 bases between them. This CDR3 region has 14 residues. The DNA of the CDR3 is TGTGCCTGGCGGCGACATTCCCCGGGCACTGAAGCTTTCTTT. Translation gives CAWRRHSPGTEAFF.

V and J are TRBV5-8 and TRBJ2-5; possibly TRBD1 or TRBD2 for D (5 bases each). There are 14 residues in the CDR3. V was clipped by 2 bases and J by 5 bases, with 13 bases between them. Germline CDR1 is SGHTS and CDR2 is YDEGEE. In nucleotides, the CDR3 is TGTGCCAGCAGCTTCGGACTGGGGGTGGAGACCCAGTACTTC. It is translated as CASSFGLGVETQYF.

The chain recombines TRBV28 with TRBJ2-7, with 9 bases matching TRBD1. V trimming: 6 bases; J trimming: 2 bases; junction bases outside the gene matches: 8. CDR1 is MDHEN and CDR2 is SYDVKM in the germline V gene. The CDR3 contains 15 residues. The CDR3 bases are TGTGCCAGCAGGGGATGGGGGACAGGGACCTACGAGCAGTACTTC. Encoded protein: CASRGWGTGTYEQYF.

V and J are TRBV5-1 and TRBJ2-2, with a weak D call TRBD1 (6 bases). The length of the CDR3 is 16 residues. V lost 0 bases to trimming and J lost 2 bases, with 11 bases between them. Germline V gene lookup returns CDR1 SGHRS and CDR2 YFSETQ. CDR3: CASSLEGVANTGELFF. CDR3 nucleotides: TGCGCCAGCAGCTTGGAGGGGGTAGCCAACACCGGGGAGCTGTTTTTT. Looking up the rest from reference TRBV5-1 and TRBJ2-2 gives the full variable domain: KAGVTQTPRYLIKTRGQQVTLSCSPISGHRSVSWYQQTPGQGLQFLFEYFSETQRNKGNFPGRFSGRQFSNSRSEMNVSTLELGDSALYLCASSLEGVANTGELFFGEGSRLTVL.

This chain connects TRBV21-1 to TRBJ2-3; the D call of TRBD2 is as the table states it, not checked on the DNA. TRBV21-1 is recorded as a pseudogene. The CDR3 sequence is 15 residues long. Written as DNA, the CDR3 is TGTGCCAGCAGCCCGCCACTAGTCCACACAGATACGCAGTATTTT. It is translated as CASSPPLVHTDTQYF.

CDR3 amino acids: CASSPNPQETQYF. The CDR3 DNA reads as TGTGCCAGCTCACCAAACCCTCAAGAGACCCAGTACTTC. V and J are TRBV18 and TRBJ2-5; D unresolved. CDR3 length: 13 residues. Germline V CDR1 and CDR2: KGHSH, LQKENI. V shed 2 bases and J shed 2 bases, with 6 bases lying between them.

The V gene is TRBV7-2, the J gene TRBJ2-5; D gene unclear. The last part of the DNA fits TRBJ2-7 better; the J call may be wrong. CDR1 and CDR2 (germline): SGHTA, FQGNSA. This CDR3 has 12 amino acids. CDR3 in amino acids: CASSLSSYEQYF. CDR3 nucleotides: TGTGCCAGCAGCCTGAGCTCCTACGAGCAGTACTTC.

The chain couples TRBV28 to TRBJ2-7, with D perhaps TRBD2 (6 bases). The CDR3 runs to 15 residues. V was pared by 8 bases and J by 2 bases, with 19 bases between. Per the germline V gene, CDR1 is MDHEN and CDR2 is SYDVKM. The DNA for the CDR3 is TGTGCCAGCCTTCCTGGGGGACTGGTCACCTACGAGCAGTACTTC. Amino acids: CASLPGGLVTYEQYF. Filled out from reference TRBV28 and TRBJ2-7, the complete variable domain reads DVKVTQSSRYLVKRTGEKVFLECVQDMDHENMFWYRQDPGLGLRLIYFSYDVKMKEKGDIPEGYSVSREKKERFSLILESASTNQTSMYLCASLPGGLVTYEQYFGPGTRLTVT.

V gene TRBV28 combines with J gene TRBJ1-2; maybe TRBD1 (6 bases). V was shortened by 5 bases and J by 4 bases, with 17 bases between the two germline ends. CDR1 and CDR2 (germline): MDHEN, SYDVKM. The CDR3 is 15 amino acids. CDR3 residues: CASSPNAGEVYGYTF. CDR3 DNA sequence: TGTGCCAGCAGTCCGAACGCAGGGGAAGTCTATGGCTACACCTTC.

The chain couples TRBV5-4 to TRBJ2-1; D tentatively reads TRBD1 or TRBD2 (6 bases each). This CDR3 spans 15 amino acids. Germline CDR1 reads SGHNT; CDR2 reads YYREEE (reference sequence). V was clipped by 0 bases and J by 0 bases, with 7 bases between them. This chain's CDR3 is CASSLEGGSYNEQFF. DNA for the CDR3: TGTGCCAGCAGCTTGGAGGGGGGCTCCTACAATGAGCAGTTCTTC.

The chain employs TRBV27 and TRBJ2-1; D unresolved. Trimming cost V 1 base and J 1 base, with 14 bases left between them. Germline V gene sequence: CDR1 MNHEY, CDR2 SMNVEV (reference sequence). This CDR3 contains 17 residues. CDR3 protein: CASSLFSVGRSYNEQFF. In DNA form, the CDR3 reads TGTGCCAGCAGTTTATTCAGTGTCGGACGGTCCTACAATGAGCAGTTCTTC.

The chain has TRBV18 and TRBJ2-1; perhaps TRBD1 as D (5 bases). Trimming cost V 3 bases and J 6 bases, with 9 bases left between them. The germline V gene has CDR1 KGHSH and CDR2 LQKENI. The CDR3 has 13 residues. The CDR3 DNA is TGTGCCAGCTCACCGAAGGGGTTCAATGAGCAGTTCTTC. It yields the protein CASSPKGFNEQFF. Together with reference TRBV18 and TRBJ2-1, the CDR3 gives the full variable domain: NAGVMQNPRHLVRRRGQEARLRCSPMKGHSHVYWYRQLPEEGLKFMVYLQKENIIDESGMPKERFSAEFPKEGPSILRIQQVVRGDSAAYFCASSPKGFNEQFFGPGTRLTVL.